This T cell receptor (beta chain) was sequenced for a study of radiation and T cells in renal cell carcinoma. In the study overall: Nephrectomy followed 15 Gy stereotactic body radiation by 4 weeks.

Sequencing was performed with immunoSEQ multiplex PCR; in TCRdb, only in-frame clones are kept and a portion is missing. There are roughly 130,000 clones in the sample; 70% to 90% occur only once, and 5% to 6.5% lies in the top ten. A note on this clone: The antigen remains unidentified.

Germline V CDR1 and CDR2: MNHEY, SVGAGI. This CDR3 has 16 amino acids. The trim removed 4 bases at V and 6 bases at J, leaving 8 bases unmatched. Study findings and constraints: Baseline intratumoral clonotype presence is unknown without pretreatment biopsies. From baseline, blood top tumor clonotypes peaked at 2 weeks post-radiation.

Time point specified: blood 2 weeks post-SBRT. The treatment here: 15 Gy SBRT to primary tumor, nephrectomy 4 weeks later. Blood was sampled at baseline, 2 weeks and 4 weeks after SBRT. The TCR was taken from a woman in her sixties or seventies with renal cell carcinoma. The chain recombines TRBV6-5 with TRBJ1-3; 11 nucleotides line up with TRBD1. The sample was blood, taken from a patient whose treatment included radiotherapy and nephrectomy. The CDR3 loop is CASSFRGQGAKNTIYF. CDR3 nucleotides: TGTGCCAGCAGTTTCAGAGGACAGGGGGCGAAAAACACCATATATTTT.